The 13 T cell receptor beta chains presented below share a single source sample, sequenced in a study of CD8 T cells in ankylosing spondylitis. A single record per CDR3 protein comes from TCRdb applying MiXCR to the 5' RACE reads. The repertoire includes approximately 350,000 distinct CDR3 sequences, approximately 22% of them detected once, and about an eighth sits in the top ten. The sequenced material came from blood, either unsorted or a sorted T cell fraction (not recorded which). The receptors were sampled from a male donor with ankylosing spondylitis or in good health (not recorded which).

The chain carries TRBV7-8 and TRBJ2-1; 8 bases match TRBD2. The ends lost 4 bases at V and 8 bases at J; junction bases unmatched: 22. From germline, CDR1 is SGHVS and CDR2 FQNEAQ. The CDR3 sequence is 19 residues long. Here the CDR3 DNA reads TGTGCCAGCAGCTCTTACCTTTGGGAAGCGCCGGGGGGGCGCGATGAGCAGTTCTTC. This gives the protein CASSSYLWEAPGGRDEQFF.

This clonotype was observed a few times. The CDR3 coding sequence is TGTGCCAGCAGTCCGGGGGCAGGTGAGCAGTTCTTC. As protein: CASSPGAGEQFF. The chain is built from TRBV25-1 and TRBJ2-1, with D perhaps being TRBD1 or TRBD2 (6 bases each). From germline, CDR1 is MGHDK and CDR2 SYGVNS. V lost 5 bases and J 9 bases, leaving 11 bases between the germline ends. The CDR3 loop spans 12 amino acids.

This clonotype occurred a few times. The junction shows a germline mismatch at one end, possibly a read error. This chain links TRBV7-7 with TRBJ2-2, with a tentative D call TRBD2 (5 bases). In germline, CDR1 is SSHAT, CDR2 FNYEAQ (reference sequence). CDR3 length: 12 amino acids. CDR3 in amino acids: CAAASNTGELFF. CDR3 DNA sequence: TGCGCCGCCGCTAGCAACACCGGGGAGCTGTTTTTT.

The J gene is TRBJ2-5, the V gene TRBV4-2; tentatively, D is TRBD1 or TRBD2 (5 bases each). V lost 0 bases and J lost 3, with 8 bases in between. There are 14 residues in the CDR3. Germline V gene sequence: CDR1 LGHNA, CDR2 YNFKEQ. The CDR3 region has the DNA TGTGCCAGCAGCCAAGACGTGGGGGAAGAGACCCAGTACTTC. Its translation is CASSQDVGEETQYF.

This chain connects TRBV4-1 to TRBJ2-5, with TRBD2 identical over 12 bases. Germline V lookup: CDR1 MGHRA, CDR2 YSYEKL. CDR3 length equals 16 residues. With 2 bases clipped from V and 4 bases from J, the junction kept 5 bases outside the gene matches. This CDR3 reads CASSQPTSGGRETQYF. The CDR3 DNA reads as TGCGCCAGCAGCCAACCGACTAGCGGGGGTAGAGAGACCCAGTACTTC.

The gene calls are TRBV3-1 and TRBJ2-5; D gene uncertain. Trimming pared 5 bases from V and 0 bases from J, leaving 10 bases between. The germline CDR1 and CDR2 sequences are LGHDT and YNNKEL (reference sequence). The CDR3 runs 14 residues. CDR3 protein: CASSSYSNQETQYF. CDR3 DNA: TGTGCCAGCAGCTCCTACTCTAACCAAGAGACCCAGTACTTC.

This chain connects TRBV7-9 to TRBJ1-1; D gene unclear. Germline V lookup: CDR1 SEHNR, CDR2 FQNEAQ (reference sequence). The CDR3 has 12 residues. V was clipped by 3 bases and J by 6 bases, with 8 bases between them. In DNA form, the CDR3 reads TGTGCCAGCAGCTTGGGTAGCGCTGAAGCTTTCTTT. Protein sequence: CASSLGSAEAFF.

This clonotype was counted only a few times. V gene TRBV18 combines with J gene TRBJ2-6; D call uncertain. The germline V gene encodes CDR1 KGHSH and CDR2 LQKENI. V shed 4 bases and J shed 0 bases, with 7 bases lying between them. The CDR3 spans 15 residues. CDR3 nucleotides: TGTGCCAGCTCACACCCGAGCTCTGGGGCCAACGTCCTGACTTTC. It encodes CASSHPSSGANVLTF. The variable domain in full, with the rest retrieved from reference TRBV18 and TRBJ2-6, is NAGVMQNPRHLVRRRGQEARLRCSPMKGHSHVYWYRQLPEEGLKFMVYLQKENIIDESGMPKERFSAEFPKEGPSILRIQQVVRGDSAAYFCASSHPSSGANVLTFGAGSRLTVL.

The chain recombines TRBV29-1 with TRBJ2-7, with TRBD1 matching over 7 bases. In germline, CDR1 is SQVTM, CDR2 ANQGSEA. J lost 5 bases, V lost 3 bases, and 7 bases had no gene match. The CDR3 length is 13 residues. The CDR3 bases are TGCAGCGTTGAGACAGGGAGTACGAACGAGCAGTACTTC. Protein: CSVETGSTNEQYF.

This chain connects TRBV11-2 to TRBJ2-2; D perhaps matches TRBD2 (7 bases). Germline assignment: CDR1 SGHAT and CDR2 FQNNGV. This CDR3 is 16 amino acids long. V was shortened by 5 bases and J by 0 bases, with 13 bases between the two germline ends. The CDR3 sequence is CASSPWGGPNTGELFF. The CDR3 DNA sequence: TGTGCCAGCAGCCCATGGGGGGGCCCGAACACCGGGGAGCTGTTTTTT.

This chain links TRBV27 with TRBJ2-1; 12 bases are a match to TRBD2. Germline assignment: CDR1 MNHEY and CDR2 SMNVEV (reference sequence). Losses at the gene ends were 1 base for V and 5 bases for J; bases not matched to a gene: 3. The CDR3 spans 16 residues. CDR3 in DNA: TGTGCCAGCAGTTTATTTCGGACTAGCGGGGACAATGAGCAGTTCTTC. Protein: CASSLFRTSGDNEQFF.

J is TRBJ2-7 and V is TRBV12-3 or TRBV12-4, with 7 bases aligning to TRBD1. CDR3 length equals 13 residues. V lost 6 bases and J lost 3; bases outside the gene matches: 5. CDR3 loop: CASRAGTVYEQYF. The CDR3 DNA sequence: TGTGCCAGCAGGGCCGGGACAGTCTACGAGCAGTACTTC.

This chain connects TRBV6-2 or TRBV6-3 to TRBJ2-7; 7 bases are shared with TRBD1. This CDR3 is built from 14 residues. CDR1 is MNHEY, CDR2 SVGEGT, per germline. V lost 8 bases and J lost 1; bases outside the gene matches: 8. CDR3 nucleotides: TGTGCCAGCGGTTGGGGACAGCGGTCCTACGAGCAGTACTTC. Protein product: CASGWGQRSYEQYF.